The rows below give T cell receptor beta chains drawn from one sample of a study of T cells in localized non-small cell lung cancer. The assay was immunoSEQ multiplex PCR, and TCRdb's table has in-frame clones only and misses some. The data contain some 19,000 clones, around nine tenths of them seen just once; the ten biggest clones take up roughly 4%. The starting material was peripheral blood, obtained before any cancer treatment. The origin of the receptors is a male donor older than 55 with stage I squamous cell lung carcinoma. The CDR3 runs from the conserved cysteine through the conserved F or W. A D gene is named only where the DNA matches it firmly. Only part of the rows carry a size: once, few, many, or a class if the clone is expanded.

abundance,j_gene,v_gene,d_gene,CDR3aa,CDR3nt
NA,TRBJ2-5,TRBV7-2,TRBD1,CASSLATGDNQETQYF,TGTGCCAGCAGCTTAGCGACAGGGGATAACCAAGAGACCCAGTACTTC
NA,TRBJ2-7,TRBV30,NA,CAWSVQSYEQYF,TGTGCCTGGAGTGTACAAAGCTACGAGCAGTACTTC
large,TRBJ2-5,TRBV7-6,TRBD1,CASSLAGTGGETQYF,TGTGCCAGCAGCTTAGCAGGGACAGGAGGGGAGACCCAGTACTTC
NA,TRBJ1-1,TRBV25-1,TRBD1,CASSEGGQGVFWGTEAFF,TGTGCCAGCAGTGAAGGGGGACAGGGGGTGTTCTGGGGCACTGAAGCTTTCTTT
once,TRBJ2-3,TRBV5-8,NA,CASSLYLAHTDTQYF,TGTGCCAGCAGCTTGTACCTAGCCCACACAGATACGCAGTATTTT
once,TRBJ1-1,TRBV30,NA,CAWSVEGGTEAFF,TGTGCCTGGAGTGTCGAAGGGGGCACTGAAGCTTTCTTT
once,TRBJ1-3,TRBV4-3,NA,CASSQGHGPSGNTIYF,TGCGCCAGCAGCCAAGGACATGGCCCCAGTGGAAACACCATATATTTT
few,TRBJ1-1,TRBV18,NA,CASSPGGAQRHTEAFF,TGTGCCAGCTCACCGGGAGGGGCCCAGAGACACACTGAAGCTTTCTTT
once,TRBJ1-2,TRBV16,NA,CASSPGGLYGYTF,TGTGCCAGCAGCCCCGGGGGGCTCTATGGCTACACCTTC
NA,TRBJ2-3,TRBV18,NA,CASSPPAVSTDTQYF,TGTGCCAGCTCACCACCGGCAGTCAGCACAGATACGCAGTATTTT